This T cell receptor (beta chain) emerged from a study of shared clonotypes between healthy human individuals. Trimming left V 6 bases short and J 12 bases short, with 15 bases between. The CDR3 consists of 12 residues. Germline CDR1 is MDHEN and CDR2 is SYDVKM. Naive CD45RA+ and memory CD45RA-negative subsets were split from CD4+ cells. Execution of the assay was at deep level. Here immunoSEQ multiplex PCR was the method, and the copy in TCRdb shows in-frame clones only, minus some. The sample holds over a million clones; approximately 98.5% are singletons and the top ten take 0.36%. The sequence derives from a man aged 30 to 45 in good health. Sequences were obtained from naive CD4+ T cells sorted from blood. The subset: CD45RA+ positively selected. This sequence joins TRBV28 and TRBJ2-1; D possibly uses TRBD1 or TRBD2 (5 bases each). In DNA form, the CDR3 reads TGTGCCAGCAGACCCTCAGGGACGGGGCAGTTCTTC. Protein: CASRPSGTGQFF.